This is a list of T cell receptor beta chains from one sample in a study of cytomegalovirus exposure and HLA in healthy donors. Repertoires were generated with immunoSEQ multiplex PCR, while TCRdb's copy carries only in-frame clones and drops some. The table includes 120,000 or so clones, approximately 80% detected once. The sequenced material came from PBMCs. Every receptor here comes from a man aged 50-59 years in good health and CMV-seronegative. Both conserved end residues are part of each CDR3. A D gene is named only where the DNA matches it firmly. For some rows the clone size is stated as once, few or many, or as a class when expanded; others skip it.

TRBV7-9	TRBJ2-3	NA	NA	CASSPSMQDTQYF	TGTGCCAGCAGTCCTTCAATGCAGGATACGCAGTATTTT
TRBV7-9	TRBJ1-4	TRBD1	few	CASSPRTGEKLFF	TGTGCCAGCAGCCCAAGGACAGGGGAAAAACTGTTTTTT
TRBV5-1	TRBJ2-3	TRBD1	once	CASSFVTGGVPDTQYF	TGCGCCAGCAGCTTCGTGACAGGGGGCGTCCCAGATACGCAGTATTTT
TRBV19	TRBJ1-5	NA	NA	CASSNQYNQPQHF	TGTGCCAGTAGTAACCAGTACAATCAGCCCCAGCATTTT
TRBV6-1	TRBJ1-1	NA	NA	CASSEIGGGGGTEAFF	TGTGCCAGCAGTGAAATTGGTGGAGGGGGGGGAACTGAAGCTTTCTTT
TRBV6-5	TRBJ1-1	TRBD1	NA	CASQSVQGLGSEAFF	TGTGCCAGCCAGTCCGTACAGGGGTTGGGCTCTGAAGCTTTCTTT
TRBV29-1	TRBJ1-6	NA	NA	CSARSGVGDSPLHF	TGCAGCGCGCGATCGGGGGTAGGTGATTCACCCCTCCACTTT
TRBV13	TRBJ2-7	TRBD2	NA	CASSLTGTRIADEQYF	TGTGCCAGCAGCTTAACAGGGACTAGAATCGCAGACGAGCAGTACTTC
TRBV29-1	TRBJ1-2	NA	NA	CSTEGTDGYTF	TGCAGCACCGAAGGGACTGATGGCTACACCTTC
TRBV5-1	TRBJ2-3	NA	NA	CASSEASDGNTQYF	TGCGCCAGCAGCGAGGCGTCCGACGGTAATACGCAGTATTTT
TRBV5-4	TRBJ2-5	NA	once	CASSLGGEDPSVYEYF	TGTGCCAGCAGCTTAGGGGGGGAGGACCCTAGCGTCTACGAGTACTTC
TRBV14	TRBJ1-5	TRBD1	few	CASSQIWLRQGSPSIMNQPQHF	TGTGCCAGCAGCCAAATATGGCTCAGACAGGGGTCCCCCTCAATTATGAATCAGCCCCAGCATTTT
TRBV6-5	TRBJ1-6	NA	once	CASSLTGSYNSPLHF	TGTGCCAGCTCTTTAACGGGCTCCTATAATTCACCCCTCCACTTT
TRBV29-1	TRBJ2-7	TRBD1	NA	CSVRTGDEQYF	TGCAGCGTGCGGACAGGGGACGAGCAGTACTTC